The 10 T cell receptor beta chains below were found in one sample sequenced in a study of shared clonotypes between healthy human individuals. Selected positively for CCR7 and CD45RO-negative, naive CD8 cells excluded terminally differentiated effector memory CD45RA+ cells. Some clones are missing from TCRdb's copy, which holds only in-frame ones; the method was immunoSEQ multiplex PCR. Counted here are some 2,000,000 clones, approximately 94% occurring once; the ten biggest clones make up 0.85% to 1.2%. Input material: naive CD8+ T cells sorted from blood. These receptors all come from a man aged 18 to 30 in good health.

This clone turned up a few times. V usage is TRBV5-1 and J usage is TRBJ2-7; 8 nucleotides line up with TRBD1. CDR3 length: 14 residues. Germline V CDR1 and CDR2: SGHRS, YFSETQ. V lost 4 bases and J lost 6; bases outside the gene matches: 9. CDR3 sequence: CASSPGQGSIEQYF. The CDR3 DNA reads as TGCGCCAGCAGCCCTGGACAGGGATCTATCGAGCAGTACTTC.

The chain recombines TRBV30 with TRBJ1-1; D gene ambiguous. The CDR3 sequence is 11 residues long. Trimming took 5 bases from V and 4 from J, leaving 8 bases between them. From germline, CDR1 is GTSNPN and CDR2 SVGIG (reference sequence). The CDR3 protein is CAWAMGTEAFF. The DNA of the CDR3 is TGTGCCTGGGCGATGGGCACTGAAGCTTTCTTT.

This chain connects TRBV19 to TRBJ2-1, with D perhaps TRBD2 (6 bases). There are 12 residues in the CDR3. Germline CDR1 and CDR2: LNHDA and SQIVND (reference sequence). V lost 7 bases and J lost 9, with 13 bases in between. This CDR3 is CASMEGNGEQFF. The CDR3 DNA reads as TGTGCCAGTATGGAGGGAAATGGTGAGCAGTTCTTC.

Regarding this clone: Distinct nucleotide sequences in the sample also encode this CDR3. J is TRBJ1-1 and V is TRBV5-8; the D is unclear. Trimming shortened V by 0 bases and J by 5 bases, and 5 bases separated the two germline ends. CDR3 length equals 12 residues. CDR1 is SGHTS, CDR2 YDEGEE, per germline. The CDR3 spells CASSLVGTEAFF. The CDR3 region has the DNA TGTGCCAGCAGCTTGGTGGGGACTGAAGCTTTCTTT.

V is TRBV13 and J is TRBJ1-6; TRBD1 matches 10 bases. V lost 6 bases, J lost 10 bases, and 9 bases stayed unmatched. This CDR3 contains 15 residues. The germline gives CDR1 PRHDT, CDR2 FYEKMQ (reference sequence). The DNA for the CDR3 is TGTGCCAGCAGTGGTGACAGGGGGCGTGGATCACCCCTCCACTTT. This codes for CASSGDRGRGSPLHF.

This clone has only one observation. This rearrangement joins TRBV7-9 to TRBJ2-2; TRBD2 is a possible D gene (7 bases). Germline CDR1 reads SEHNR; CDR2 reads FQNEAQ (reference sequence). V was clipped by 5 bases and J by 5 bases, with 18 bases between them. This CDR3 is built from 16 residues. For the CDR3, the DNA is TGTGCCAGCAGCCCCCCCTTAGGGGGAGGGACCGGGGAGCTGTTTTTT. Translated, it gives CASSPPLGGGTGELFF.

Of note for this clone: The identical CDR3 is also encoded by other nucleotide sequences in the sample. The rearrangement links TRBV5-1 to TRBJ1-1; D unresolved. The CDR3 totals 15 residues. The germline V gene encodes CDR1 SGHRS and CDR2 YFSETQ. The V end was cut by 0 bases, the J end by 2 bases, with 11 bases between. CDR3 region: CASSLVIRGNTEAFF. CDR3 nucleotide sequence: TGCGCCAGCAGCTTGGTTATTCGCGGAAACACTGAAGCTTTCTTT.

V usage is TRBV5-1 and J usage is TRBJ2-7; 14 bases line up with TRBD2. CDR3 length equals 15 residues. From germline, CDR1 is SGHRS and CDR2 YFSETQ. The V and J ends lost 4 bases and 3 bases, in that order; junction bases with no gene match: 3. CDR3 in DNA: TGCGCCAGCAGCCCGGGACTAGCGGGGGACTACGAGCAGTACTTC. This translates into CASSPGLAGDYEQYF.

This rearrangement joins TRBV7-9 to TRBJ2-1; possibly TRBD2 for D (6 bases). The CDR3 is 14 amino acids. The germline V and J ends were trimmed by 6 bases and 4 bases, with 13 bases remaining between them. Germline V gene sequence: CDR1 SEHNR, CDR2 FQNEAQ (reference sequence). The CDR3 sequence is CASSSIGTYNEQFF. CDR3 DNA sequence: TGTGCCAGCAGTAGTATAGGGACTTACAATGAGCAGTTCTTC.

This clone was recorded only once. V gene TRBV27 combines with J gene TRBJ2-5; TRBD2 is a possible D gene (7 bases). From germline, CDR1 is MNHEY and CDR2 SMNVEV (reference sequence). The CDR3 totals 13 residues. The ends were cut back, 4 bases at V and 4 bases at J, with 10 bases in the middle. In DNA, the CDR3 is TGTGCCAGCAGTTGGGGGGGGCTAGAGACCCAGTACTTC. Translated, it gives CASSWGGLETQYF.